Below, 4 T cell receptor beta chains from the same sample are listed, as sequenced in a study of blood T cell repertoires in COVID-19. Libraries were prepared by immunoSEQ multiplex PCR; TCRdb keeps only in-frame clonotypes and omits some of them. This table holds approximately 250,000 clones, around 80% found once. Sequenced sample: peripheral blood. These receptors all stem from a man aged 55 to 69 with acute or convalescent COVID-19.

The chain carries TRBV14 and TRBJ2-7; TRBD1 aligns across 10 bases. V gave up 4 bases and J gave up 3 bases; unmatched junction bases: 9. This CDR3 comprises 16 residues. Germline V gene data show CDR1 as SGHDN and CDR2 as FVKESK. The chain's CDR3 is CASSRGTGVYLYEQYF. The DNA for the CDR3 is TGTGCCAGCAGCCGAGGGACAGGGGTGTACCTCTACGAGCAGTACTTC.

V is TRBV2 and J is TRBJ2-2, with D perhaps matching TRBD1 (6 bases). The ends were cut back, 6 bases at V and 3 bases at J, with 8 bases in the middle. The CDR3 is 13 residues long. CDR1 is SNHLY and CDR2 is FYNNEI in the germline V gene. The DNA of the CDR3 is TGTGCCAGCAGATACAGGGACACCGGGGAGCTGTTTTTT. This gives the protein CASRYRDTGELFF.

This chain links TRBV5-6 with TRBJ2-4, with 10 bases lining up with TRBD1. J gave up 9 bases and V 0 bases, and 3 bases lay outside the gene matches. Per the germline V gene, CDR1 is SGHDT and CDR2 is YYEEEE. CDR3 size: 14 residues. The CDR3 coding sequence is TGTGCCAGCAGCTTGGGGACAGGGGGTTTCATTCAGTACTTC. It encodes CASSLGTGGFIQYF.

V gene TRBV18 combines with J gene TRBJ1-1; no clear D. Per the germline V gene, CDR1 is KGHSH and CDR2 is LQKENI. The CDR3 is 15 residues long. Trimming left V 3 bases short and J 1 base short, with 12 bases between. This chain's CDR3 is CASSPPAWANTEAFF. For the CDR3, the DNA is TGTGCCAGCTCACCCCCTGCGTGGGCGAACACTGAAGCTTTCTTT.